This TCR beta chain was identified in a study of blood T cell repertoires in COVID-19. Study summary: From the United States, Italy and Spain came samples of acute and convalescent COVID-19. Sample material is recorded as cDNA or gDNA derived from T cells, B-cell-depleted T cells, or PBMCs.

This clone came up once. This CDR3 spans 15 amino acids. Germline V gene lookup returns CDR1 KGHDR and CDR2 SFDVKD. Trimming cost V 5 bases and J 7 bases; bases outside gene matches: 11. The method was immunoSEQ multiplex PCR; TCRdb's version includes in-frame clones alone and lacks a portion of them. The sample yields approximately 240,000 clones, roughly nine tenths seen once. The source of this sequence is a woman between 18 and 30 years old who had recovered from COVID-19. Sequencing input: peripheral blood. The V gene is TRBV24-1, the J gene TRBJ1-1, with 8 bases identical to TRBD1. CDR3 in DNA: TGTGCCACCAGTGCCCAATACCCAGGGGGCGTTGAAGCTTTCTTT. Translation: CATSAQYPGGVEAFF.